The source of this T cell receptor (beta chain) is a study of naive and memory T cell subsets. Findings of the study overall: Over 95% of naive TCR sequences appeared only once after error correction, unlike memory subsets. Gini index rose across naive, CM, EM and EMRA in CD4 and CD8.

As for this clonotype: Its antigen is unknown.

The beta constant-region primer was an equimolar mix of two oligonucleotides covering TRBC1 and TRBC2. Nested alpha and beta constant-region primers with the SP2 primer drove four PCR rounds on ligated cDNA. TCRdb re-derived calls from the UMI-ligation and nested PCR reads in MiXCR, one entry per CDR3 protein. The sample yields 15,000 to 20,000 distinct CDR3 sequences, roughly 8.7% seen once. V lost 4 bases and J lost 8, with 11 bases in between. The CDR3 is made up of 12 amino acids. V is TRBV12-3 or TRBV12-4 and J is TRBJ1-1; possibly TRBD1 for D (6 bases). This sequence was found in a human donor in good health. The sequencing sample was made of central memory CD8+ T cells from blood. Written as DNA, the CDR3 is TGTGCCAGCAGTTGTGGAGGGGGAGAAGCTTTCTTT. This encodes CASSCGGGEAFF.